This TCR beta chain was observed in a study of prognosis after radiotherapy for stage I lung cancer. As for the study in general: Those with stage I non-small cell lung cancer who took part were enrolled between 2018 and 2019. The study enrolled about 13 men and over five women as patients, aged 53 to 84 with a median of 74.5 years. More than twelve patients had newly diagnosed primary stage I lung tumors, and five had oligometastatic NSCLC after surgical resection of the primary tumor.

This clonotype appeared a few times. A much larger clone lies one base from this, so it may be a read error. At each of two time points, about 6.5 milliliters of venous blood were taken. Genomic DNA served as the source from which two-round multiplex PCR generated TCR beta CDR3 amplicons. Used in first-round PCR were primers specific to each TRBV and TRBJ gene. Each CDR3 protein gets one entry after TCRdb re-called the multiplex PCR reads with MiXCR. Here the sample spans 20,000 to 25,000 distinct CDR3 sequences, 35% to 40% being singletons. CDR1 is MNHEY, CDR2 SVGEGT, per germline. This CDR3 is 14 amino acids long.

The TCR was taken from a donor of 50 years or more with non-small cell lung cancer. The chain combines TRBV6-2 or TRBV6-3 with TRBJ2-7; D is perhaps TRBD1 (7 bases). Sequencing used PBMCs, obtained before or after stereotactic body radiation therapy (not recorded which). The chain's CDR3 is CASSQEGAYYERYF. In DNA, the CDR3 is TGTGCCAGCAGCCAGGAGGGGGCTTATTACGAGCGGTACTTC.